The 5 T cell receptor beta chains below all came from one sample that was sequenced in a study of blood T cell repertoires in COVID-19. Clones were read by immunoSEQ multiplex PCR, and TCRdb kept only the in-frame ones, dropping some. Of around 110,000 clones in the sample, 75% to 90% were seen once. Sample: peripheral blood. The source of these receptors is a man aged 35 to 55 with acute or convalescent COVID-19.

This clone was picked up a small number of times. V is TRBV9 and J is TRBJ1-6, with D possibly TRBD1 on 6 matching bases. Trimming removed 4 bases at V and 7 bases at J, with 15 bases between. Germline assignment: CDR1 SGDLS and CDR2 YYNGEE. The CDR3 runs 15 residues. CDR3 coding DNA: TGTGCCAGCAGCTACGGGGGGCTTGGAAATTCACCCCTCCACTTT. This gives the protein CASSYGGLGNSPLHF.

CDR3 coding DNA: TGTGCCAGCTCACCTCCCGGACTGGAAGGAAGGCTAGAGACCCAGTACTTC. Translation: CASSPPGLEGRLETQYF. V usage is TRBV18 and J usage is TRBJ2-5, with a possible D match to TRBD2 (5 bases). The CDR3 is 17 residues long. The V gene's germline CDR1 is KGHSH and CDR2 LQKENI. Trimming pared 3 bases from V and 4 bases from J, leaving 21 bases between.

The chain uses TRBV5-1 and TRBJ1-2; 7 nucleotides match TRBD1. This CDR3 is built from 16 residues. With V trimmed by 1 base and J by 2 bases, 8 bases remained unmatched. Germline CDR1 SGHRS, CDR2 YFSETQ. The CDR3 here is CASSLRVGQQNYGYTF. The CDR3, as DNA: TGCGCCAGCAGCTTGAGGGTGGGACAGCAAAACTATGGCTACACCTTC.

This sequence joins TRBV7-2 and TRBJ2-3, with 9 nucleotides matching TRBD1. Germline values: CDR1 SGHTA, CDR2 FQGNSA. V shed 5 bases and J 4 bases; nucleotides not matched to a gene: 7. This CDR3 spans 15 amino acids. The CDR3 coding sequence is TGTGCCAGCAGCCCGGGACAGGGAGTGGCAGATACGCAGTATTTT. This gives the protein CASSPGQGVADTQYF.

This chain links TRBV20-1 with TRBJ2-7; the match to TRBD2 covers 13 bases. The CDR3 runs to 15 residues. Per the germline V gene, CDR1 is DFQATT and CDR2 is SNEGSKA (reference sequence). Trimming cost V 3 bases and J 6 bases; bases outside gene matches: 8. CDR3 in DNA: TGCAGTGCTAGTGAATGGACTAGCGGGAGCTTCGAGCAGTACTTC. It encodes CSASEWTSGSFEQYF.